These T cell receptor beta chains were read from a single sample in a study of cytomegalovirus exposure and HLA in healthy donors. Sequenced by immunoSEQ multiplex PCR; TCRdb stores in-frame clones only, minus some. The table records approximately 200,000 clones, 90% to 95% of them present only once. Source material: PBMCs. These receptors were obtained from a woman younger than 30 in good health and CMV-seronegative. CDR3s include the opening cysteine and the closing phenylalanine or tryptophan. The size field is filled for only some rows; it gives once, few, many or a size class.

once	TRBV11-2	CASSLEARGTYEQYF
.	TRBV2	CASRPDRSLNYGYTF
.	TRBV5-1	CASSLSVSPDTQYF
.	TRBV5-1	CASSLAMGLGFEAFF
.	TRBV11-2	CASSRDRGRSEGREQYF
.	TRBV4-2	CASSQERAGQTSYEQYF
.	TRBV5-4	CASSLGKGQTSTNEKLFF
.	TRBV5-6	CASSFSGGNEKLFF
.	TRBV19	CASRPGTPYNEQFF
.	TRBV7-2	CASSLTENTEAFF
.	TRBV28	CASSLRALAGGSYNEQFF
few	TRBV30	CAWVRDWNTGELFF
.	TRBV9	CASSSRPGQGASNGYTF
.	TRBV5-1	CASSTGTSGRLFDEQYF
.	TRBV6-5	CASRPQQGRLYEQYF
.	TRBV5-1	CASSLGGREGLGEQFF
.	TRBV5-4	CASRRPGGPGEQYF
.	TRBV7-6	CASSPSVGGASTDTQYF
.	TRBV2	CASSTQIRAGGLTEAFF
.	TRBV7-9	CASSLPSLRELFF
.	TRBV5-1	CASSVVSGNTEAFF
.	TRBV25-1	CASSARETEAFF
.	TRBV7-8	CASSLKRLAGNYNEQFF
.	TRBV7-3	CASSLWGVRSIRGTEAFF
.	TRBV6-5	CASSDGTGVNTIYF
.	TRBV30	CACLAGAGSTDTQYF
once	TRBV30	CAWSVRGGNSPLHF
.	TRBV5-4	CASSPGTALNTEAFF
once	TRBV28	CASSFDRNYGYTF
.	TRBV19	CASSGQGRGTYEQYF
once	TRBV2	CASTADRGNQPQHF
.	TRBV27	CASSPGTGNQPQHF
.	TRBV18	CASGGSTEAFF
once	TRBV7-8	CASSFNQGFAEAFF
.	TRBV4-1	CASSQFRTYPGQRAIKPQHF
.	TRBV28	CASSFRRRASTDTQYF
.	TRBV5-1	CASSLGGTGIIYEQYF
.	TRBV6-1	CASSEGEGPYEQYF
.	TRBV18	CASSPTDAGGAYEQYF
.	TRBV13	CASSLGLAEVYYEQYF
.	TRBV30	CAWSLSATNEKLFF
.	TRBV30	CAWSPPGSFWVFF
.	TRBV11-2	CASSLVTDRGFGVYEQYF
.	TRBV6-6	CASRTGARETQYF
few	TRBV18	CASSPFGTGDYEQYF
.	TRBV7-6	CASSFGLLQGLISNQPQHF
.	TRBV5-6	CASSPGRKWYF
.	TRBV15	CATSRGTESDTQYF
.	TRBV5-1	CASSLGQGSYNEQFF
.	TRBV10-3	CAITSGVGANVLTF
.	TRBV28	CASSLGTGRGYTF
.	TRBV9	CASSFTGHRGYNEQFF
.	TRBV5-1	CASSLDRTNEKLFF
.	TRBV5-1	CASSLVRGGRDTQYF
.	TRBV4-2	CASSLRQGGRFSGNTIYF
.	TRBV2	CASSGHAGGSEAFF
once	TRBV6-6	CASSWTGGEGGYTF